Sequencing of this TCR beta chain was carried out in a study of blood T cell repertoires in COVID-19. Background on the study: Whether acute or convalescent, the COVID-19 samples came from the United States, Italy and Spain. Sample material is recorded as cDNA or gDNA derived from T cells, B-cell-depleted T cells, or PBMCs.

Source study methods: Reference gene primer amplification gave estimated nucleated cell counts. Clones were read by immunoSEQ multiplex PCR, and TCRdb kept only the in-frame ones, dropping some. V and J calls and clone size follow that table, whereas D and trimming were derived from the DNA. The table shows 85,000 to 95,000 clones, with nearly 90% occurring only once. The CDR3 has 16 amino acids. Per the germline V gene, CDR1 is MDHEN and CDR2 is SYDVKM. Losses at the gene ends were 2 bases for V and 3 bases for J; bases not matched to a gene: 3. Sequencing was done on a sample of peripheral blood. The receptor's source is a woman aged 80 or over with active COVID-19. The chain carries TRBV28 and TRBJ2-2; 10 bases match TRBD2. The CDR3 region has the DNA TGTGCCAGCAGTTTACCTAGCGGGAGCGACACCGGGGAGCTGTTTTTT. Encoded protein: CASSLPSGSDTGELFF.